The 30 T cell receptor beta chains given below trace back to one sample, sequenced in a study of blood T cell repertoires in COVID-19. Sequenced by immunoSEQ multiplex PCR; TCRdb stores in-frame clones only, minus some. The repertoire holds some 130,000 clones, with roughly two thirds as singletons. Sequencing was done on a sample of peripheral blood. All receptors come from a woman aged 70-85 years with acute or convalescent COVID-19.

This rearrangement joins TRBV7-2 to TRBJ2-5; 8 bases fit TRBD2. The germline CDR1 and CDR2 sequences are SGHTA and FQGNSA. CDR3 length: 15 residues. The J segment lost 7 bases and the V segment lost 1 base, leaving 8 bases of the junction unmatched. As DNA, the CDR3 is TGTGCCAGCAGCTTAGACGGGAGGGGCTCAGCGACCCAGTACTTC. Translated, it gives CASSLDGRGSATQYF.

The rearrangement links TRBV6-5 to TRBJ2-7, with 9 bases fitting TRBD1. The junction had 6 bases not matched to a gene; V was cut back by 8 bases and J by 1 base. Looked up from germline, CDR1 is MNHEY and CDR2 is SVGAGI. The CDR3 contains 14 residues. The CDR3 nucleotides read TGTGCCAGCGGACGGGGACAGGGATCCTACGAGCAGTACTTC. The encoded protein is CASGRGQGSYEQYF.

The V gene is TRBV5-1, the J gene TRBJ2-2, with D perhaps matching TRBD2 (6 bases). The V gene's germline CDR1 is SGHRS and CDR2 YFSETQ. Trimming shortened V by 7 bases and J by 0 bases, and 13 bases separated the two germline ends. CDR3 length equals 15 residues. CDR3 DNA: TGCGCCAGCTGGGAGGAAGCGACGAACACCGGGGAGCTGTTTTTT. This sequence encodes CASWEEATNTGELFF.

The V and J genes are TRBV7-2 and TRBJ2-2; D is unresolved. V was trimmed by 5 bases and J by 1 base, leaving 8 bases between them. This CDR3 has 14 residues. The V gene's germline CDR1 is SGHTA and CDR2 FQGNSA. CDR3 sequence reads: CASSRTRNTGELFF. The CDR3, as DNA: TGTGCCAGCAGCCGTACACGGAACACCGGGGAGCTGTTTTTT.

The sample holds a few counts of this clone. The chain is built from TRBV2 and TRBJ2-5, with D perhaps TRBD2 (5 bases). CDR3 length: 14 residues. Germline-derived CDR1 and CDR2 are SNHLY and FYNNEI. V lost 4 bases and J lost 2, with 11 bases in between. The DNA for the CDR3 is TGTGCCAGCAGTGGAGGTGAGGGACAAGAGACCCAGTACTTC. Amino acid sequence: CASSGGEGQETQYF.

This clone was recorded at least ten times. The genes are TRBV29-1 and TRBJ2-7, with 9 bases lining up with TRBD1. V was pared by 2 bases and J by 4 bases, with 9 bases of the junction left unmatched. The CDR3 is 15 residues long. The germline V gene encodes CDR1 SQVTM and CDR2 ANQGSEA. CDR3 in amino acids: CSVELGTGPEYEQYF. The CDR3 DNA is TGCAGCGTTGAACTCGGGACAGGGCCAGAATACGAGCAGTACTTC.

V usage is TRBV10-2 and J usage is TRBJ2-7; 7 positions agree with TRBD2. The CDR3 spans 13 residues. The V gene's germline CDR1 is WSHSY and CDR2 SAAADI. V dropped 7 bases and J dropped 1; count of bases not matched to a gene: 4. For the CDR3, the DNA is TGCGCCAGCATTGGACTAGAGTCCTACGAGCAGTACTTC. Translating gives CASIGLESYEQYF.

The chain uses TRBV11-2 and TRBJ2-7; 13 positions agree with TRBD2. With 7 bases clipped from V and 2 bases from J, the junction kept 2 bases outside the gene matches. Germline lookup yields CDR1 SGHAT and CDR2 FQNNGV. The CDR3 is 14 residues long. The CDR3 is CASIGTSGTYEQYF. CDR3 sequence (DNA): TGTGCCAGCATCGGGACTAGCGGGACCTACGAGCAGTACTTC.

The V call is TRBV3-1 (or the pseudogene TRBV3-2), the J call TRBJ1-1, with 8 bases identical to TRBD1. Germline V CDR1 and CDR2: LGHDT, YNNKEL (reference sequence). CDR3 length: 15 amino acids. The trim removed 0 bases at V and 2 bases at J, leaving 2 bases unmatched. The CDR3 nucleotides read TGTGCCAGCAGCCAAGAATCAGGGGGCAACACTGAAGCTTTCTTT. Residues: CASSQESGGNTEAFF.

The V and J genes are TRBV2 and TRBJ2-2, with 11 positions matching TRBD1. Unmatched junction bases numbered 3, after V lost 6 bases and J lost 3 bases. CDR3 size: 15 residues. The germline V gene has CDR1 SNHLY and CDR2 FYNNEI. DNA for the CDR3: TGTGCCAGCAGGGGACAGGGGGTTGACACCGGGGAGCTGTTTTTT. This translates into CASRGQGVDTGELFF.

The V gene is TRBV4-2, the J gene TRBJ1-6; the match to TRBD1 covers 11 bases. From germline, CDR1 is LGHNA and CDR2 YNFKEQ. This CDR3 has 17 residues. With 5 bases clipped from V and 9 bases from J, the junction kept 12 bases outside the gene matches. In nucleotides, the CDR3 is TGTGCCAGCAGCTCAAGAATGGGACAGGGGGATTTTTCACCCCTCCACTTT. Translation: CASSSRMGQGDFSPLHF.

The chain is built from TRBV19 and TRBJ1-5; 11 bases align to TRBD1. In germline, CDR1 is LNHDA, CDR2 SQIVND (reference sequence). The CDR3 contains 19 residues. Losses at the gene ends were 9 bases for V and 1 base for J; bases not matched to a gene: 17. Here the CDR3 DNA reads TGTGCCAGCAGTCTGGGGACAGGGGGAGGTATAGCAAGCAATCAGCCCCAGCATTTT. Translation gives CASSLGTGGGIASNQPQHF. Together with reference TRBV19 and TRBJ1-5, the CDR3 gives the full variable domain: DGGITQSPKYLFRKEGQNVTLSCEQNLNHDAMYWYRQDPGQGLRLIYYSQIVNDFQKGDIAEGYSVSREKKESFPLTVTSAQKNPTAFYLCASSLGTGGGIASNQPQHFGDGTRLSIL.

The CDR3 region has the DNA TGTGCCAGCAGCTCGGAGGGACTAGCAAACAATGAGCAGTTCTTC. Its translation: CASSSEGLANNEQFF. The chain has TRBV5-6 and TRBJ2-1, with 9 nucleotides matching TRBD2. CDR1 and CDR2 (germline): SGHDT, YYEEEE. This CDR3 region has 15 residues. V was pared by 3 bases and J by 5 bases, with 6 bases of the junction left unmatched. Full variable domain (outside the CDR3, taken from reference TRBV5-6 and TRBJ2-1): DAGVTQSPTHLIKTRGQQVTLRCSPKSGHDTVSWYQQALGQGPQFIFQYYEEEERQRGNFPDRFSGHQFPNYSSELNVNALLLGDSALYLCASSSEGLANNEQFFGPGTRLTVL.

This chain links TRBV3-1 (or the pseudogene TRBV3-2) with TRBJ2-5; maybe TRBD1 (6 bases). The CDR3 length is 15 residues. The germline V and J ends were trimmed by 0 bases and 2 bases, with 10 bases remaining between them. Germline V gene lookup returns CDR1 LGHDT and CDR2 YNNKEL (reference sequence). The DNA for the CDR3 is TGTGCCAGCAGCCAAGAGGGGCAGGGGCAAGAGACCCAGTACTTC. Protein product: CASSQEGQGQETQYF.

The rearrangement links TRBV3-1 (or the pseudogene TRBV3-2) to TRBJ2-1; 16 bases are shared with TRBD2. Looked up from germline, CDR1 is LGHDT and CDR2 is YNNKEL (reference sequence). The V and J ends lost 4 bases and 9 bases, in that order; junction bases with no gene match: 3. There are 15 residues in the CDR3. The CDR3 DNA reads as TGTGCCAGCAGCCCCGGGACTAGCGGGGGGGTTGAGCAGTTCTTC. As protein: CASSPGTSGGVEQFF.

The chain has TRBV12-3 or TRBV12-4 and TRBJ2-2; D unclear. The V gene lost 6 bases and the J gene lost 5 bases, with 4 bases spanning the gap. The CDR3 is made up of 11 amino acids. The CDR3 loop is CASRSTGELFF. The CDR3 coding sequence is TGTGCCAGCAGATCGACCGGGGAGCTGTTTTTT.

The rearrangement joins TRBV7-9 to TRBJ1-6; D gene uncertain. Trimming took 3 bases from V and 7 from J, leaving 7 bases between them. Germline-derived CDR1 and CDR2 are SEHNR and FQNEAQ (reference sequence). CDR3 length: 13 residues. Here the CDR3 reads CASSFGTNSPLHF. CDR3 DNA sequence: TGTGCCAGCAGCTTTGGCACCAATTCACCCCTCCACTTT. Full variable domain (remainder filled in from reference TRBV7-9 and TRBJ1-6): DTGVSQNPRHKITKRGQNVTFRCDPISEHNRLYWYRQTLGQGPEFLTYFQNEAQLEKSRLLSDRFSAERPKGSFSTLEIQRTEQGDSAMYLCASSFGTNSPLHFGNGTRLTVT.

V usage is TRBV9 and J usage is TRBJ2-2, with 9 bases fitting TRBD2. This CDR3 has 16 residues. V was pared by 2 bases and J by 3 bases, with 5 bases of the junction left unmatched. Per germline, CDR1 SGDLS and CDR2 YYNGEE. The CDR3 here is CASSVSGSSDTGELFF. Written as DNA, the CDR3 is TGTGCCAGCAGCGTTAGCGGGAGTTCTGACACCGGGGAGCTGTTTTTT.

The V gene is TRBV19, the J gene TRBJ1-3; D is unclear. V lost 9 bases to trimming and J lost 0 bases, with 9 bases between them. CDR1 LNHDA and CDR2 SQIVND come from the germline V gene (reference sequence). CDR3 length: 13 residues. The CDR3 reads CASSTYSGNTIYF. CDR3 DNA: TGTGCCAGCTCGACATACTCTGGAAACACCATATATTTT.

Only a few counts were recorded for this clone. The V and J genes are TRBV13 and TRBJ1-2; possibly TRBD1 for D (6 bases). This CDR3 contains 12 residues. Germline values: CDR1 PRHDT, CDR2 FYEKMQ (reference sequence). Trimming took off 7 bases at V and 4 bases at J, with 10 bases between the two ends. Here the CDR3 reads CASKRTAYGYTF. In nucleotides, the CDR3 is TGTGCCAGCAAGAGGACAGCCTATGGCTACACCTTC.

The V call is TRBV10-2, the J call TRBJ2-1; TRBD2 aligns across 7 bases. The ends lost 0 bases at V and 3 bases at J; junction bases unmatched: 5. The CDR3 runs to 16 residues. Germline V gene sequence: CDR1 WSHSY, CDR2 SAAADI. Written as DNA, the CDR3 is TGCGCCAGCAGTGAGTCGGGAGCGGGGAGCTACAATGAGCAGTTCTTC. Amino acid sequence: CASSESGAGSYNEQFF.

The chain uses TRBV9 and TRBJ2-3, with D tentatively TRBD1 (6 bases). This CDR3 is 15 amino acids long. Per germline, CDR1 SGDLS and CDR2 YYNGEE. Trimming stripped 0 bases from V and 4 bases from J, with 12 bases between. The CDR3 sequence: CASSVVGGFADTQYF. The CDR3 region has the DNA TGTGCCAGCAGCGTAGTAGGGGGTTTCGCAGATACGCAGTATTTT. The full variable domain, its missing parts supplied by reference TRBV9 and TRBJ2-3, is DSGVTQTPKHLITATGQRVTLRCSPRSGDLSVYWYQQSLDQGLQFLIQYYNGEERAKGNILERFSAQQFPDLHSELNLSSLELGDSALYFCASSVVGGFADTQYFGPGTRLTVL.

Remarks on this clone: Relative to the germline gene, one junction end is altered; a read error may explain this. The rearrangement joins TRBV28 to TRBJ1-5; 9 nucleotides agree with TRBD1. The length of the CDR3 is 16 residues. Germline-derived CDR1 and CDR2 are MDHEN and SYDVKM. The CDR3 coding sequence is TGTGCCAGCAGTATATGGACAGGGGTGGTCAATCAGCCCCAGCATTTT. Protein sequence: CASSIWTGVVNQPQHF. Full variable domain (outside the CDR3, taken from reference TRBV28 and TRBJ1-5): DVKVTQSSRYLVKRTGEKVFLECVQDMDHENMFWYRQDPGLGLRLIYFSYDVKMKEKGDIPEGYSVSREKKERFSLILESASTNQTSMYLCASSIWTGVVNQPQHFGDGTRLSIL.

The chain has TRBV6-5 and TRBJ1-1; TRBD1 agrees at 9 bases. This CDR3 contains 16 residues. With V trimmed by 4 bases and J by 3 bases, 9 bases remained unmatched. From germline, CDR1 is MNHEY and CDR2 SVGAGI. The CDR3 coding sequence is TGTGCCAGCAGTTCCGGGACAGGGCACGGATACACTGAAGCTTTCTTT. It yields the protein CASSSGTGHGYTEAFF.

The chain carries TRBV7-2 and TRBJ2-3; the match to TRBD2 covers 7 bases. The germline CDR1 and CDR2 sequences are SGHTA and FQGNSA. V lost 4 bases to trimming and J lost 1 base; unmatched junction nucleotides: 5. The length of the CDR3 is 15 residues. The chain's CDR3 is CASSWGGSRTDTQYF. CDR3 nucleotide sequence: TGTGCCAGCAGCTGGGGGGGGAGTCGCACAGATACGCAGTATTTT.

This chain connects TRBV6-5 to TRBJ1-6; D is possibly TRBD1 (5 bases). CDR3 length equals 14 residues. Germline loops: CDR1 MNHEY, CDR2 SVGAGI. The germline V and J ends were trimmed by 6 bases and 7 bases, with 13 bases remaining between them. The CDR3: CASSSRVGNSPLHF. DNA for the CDR3: TGTGCCAGCAGCTCCAGGGTAGGCAATTCACCCCTCCACTTT.

This chain connects TRBV5-1 to TRBJ2-7; TRBD1 is a possible D gene (6 bases). Germline loops: CDR1 SGHRS, CDR2 YFSETQ. V was cut by 4 bases and J by 2 bases, with 19 bases left in between. This CDR3 region has 16 residues. In DNA, the CDR3 is TGCGCCAGCAGCGACCCCACAGGGTATCTTACCTACGAGCAGTACTTC. This gives the protein CASSDPTGYLTYEQYF.

This CDR3 is CASSGDINQPQHF. The CDR3 nucleotides read TGTGCCAGCAGCGGGGACATTAATCAGCCCCAGCATTTT. The chain uses TRBV5-5 and TRBJ1-5; weak D call: TRBD1 (6 bases). The V gene's germline CDR1 is SGHKS and CDR2 YYEKEE (reference sequence). The CDR3 contains 13 residues. The V end lost 4 bases, the J end lost 4 bases, and 9 bases lay between the germline ends.

V is TRBV11-2 and J is TRBJ1-2, with 7 bases identical to TRBD1. The germline V gene has CDR1 SGHAT and CDR2 FQNNGV. This CDR3 is built from 13 residues. Trimming cost V 3 bases and J 4 bases; bases outside gene matches: 2. CDR3 DNA sequence: TGTGCCAGCAGCTTCCCAGGGGGCTATGGCTACACCTTC. It encodes CASSFPGGYGYTF.

The rearrangement links TRBV7-2 to TRBJ1-2; 8 bases fit TRBD1. Germline V gene sequence: CDR1 SGHTA, CDR2 FQGNSA. J was trimmed by 8 bases and V by 1 base; bases with no gene match: 12. The CDR3 contains 16 residues. The CDR3 region is CASSLEGRGLRYGYTF. CDR3 nucleotides: TGTGCCAGCAGCTTAGAAGGCAGGGGGCTTCGGTACGGCTACACCTTC. The variable domain in full, with the rest retrieved from reference TRBV7-2 and TRBJ1-2, is GAGVSQSPSNKVTEKGKDVELRCDPISGHTALYWYRQSLGQGLEFLIYFQGNSAPDKSGLPSDRFSAERTGGSVSTLTIQRTQQEDSAVYLCASSLEGRGLRYGYTFGSGTRLTVV.